These T cell receptor beta chains were read from a single sample in a study of control samples from healthy donors and cancer patients. Some clones are missing from TCRdb's copy, which holds only in-frame ones; the method was immunoSEQ multiplex PCR. Counted here are roughly 180,000 clones, roughly 95% occurring once; the ten biggest clones make up 4.1%. Sequenced material: blood. These receptor sequences come from a woman aged 60-70 years in good health. Both conserved end residues are part of each CDR3. Each record gives: V gene, J gene, CDR3 protein.

TRBV18,TRBJ1-6,CASSLNRDYNSPLHF
TRBV9,TRBJ1-3,CASSVLGHSGNTIYF
TRBV18,TRBJ2-7,CASSPQRTGGYEQYF
TRBV19,TRBJ1-1,CASRRTAGNTEAFF
TRBV7-2,TRBJ1-2,CASSLGTGVFYGYTF
TRBV3-1/TRBV3-2,TRBJ1-2,CASSQDNREHYGYTF
TRBV18,TRBJ1-5,CASSPAGDDQPQHF
TRBV10-3,TRBJ2-1,CAISDSLAVYNEQFF
TRBV6-2/TRBV6-3,TRBJ2-3,CASSWDLASTDTQYF
TRBV7-2,TRBJ1-1,CASSVTVNTEAFF
TRBV19,TRBJ1-5,CASSPVWGARQPQHF
TRBV10-1,TRBJ1-1,CASSPTGQSYTEAFF
TRBV7-9,TRBJ2-7,CASSLAGTRFYEQYF
TRBV6-1,TRBJ2-3,CASSDPGEDTQYF
TRBV18,TRBJ2-5,CASSPFQGLETQYF
TRBV6-5,TRBJ1-1,CASTQGSEAFF
TRBV11-3,TRBJ2-7,CASSLTGGQGYEQYF
TRBV6-2/TRBV6-3,TRBJ2-2,CASSYGPEAGGLQELFF
TRBV6-5,TRBJ1-4,CATRGWATNEKLFF
TRBV7-9,TRBJ2-1,CASSQGLAGDNEQFF
TRBV2,TRBJ2-3,CASSLAGGPTDTQYF
TRBV4-1,TRBJ1-4,CASSQRVSLAIKLFF
TRBV7-9,TRBJ2-2,CASSTENTGELFF
TRBV28,TRBJ1-1,CASSSGQGDTEAFF
TRBV7-9,TRBJ1-3,CASSFQGKISGNTIYF
TRBV7-3,TRBJ2-2,CASSSPGLATGELFF
TRBV3-1/TRBV3-2,TRBJ1-5,CASSQVPGPASEASNQPQHF
TRBV5-1,TRBJ2-1,CASSLATAYINEQFF
TRBV4-3,TRBJ1-4,CASSQRGTGEKLFF
TRBV18,TRBJ2-7,CASSPRDRGFYEQYF
TRBV3-1/TRBV3-2,TRBJ1-1,CASSLSKNRGWTEAFF
TRBV9,TRBJ1-1,CASSVRGNGNTEAFF
TRBV3-1/TRBV3-2,TRBJ1-2,CASSRTGGNYGYTF
TRBV7-2,TRBJ1-2,CASSETGTGNYGYTF
TRBV19,TRBJ1-1,CASRPTGKNTEAFF
TRBV7-2,TRBJ1-2,CASSSDSANYGYTF
TRBV11-2,TRBJ1-1,CASSPDRGTEAFF
TRBV18,TRBJ2-5,CASSLRGGQETQYF
TRBV9,TRBJ1-1,CASSVITGDTEAFF
TRBV2,TRBJ1-2,CASSEEGRVLTF
TRBV18,TRBJ1-2,CASSPSGGSNYGYTF